This T cell receptor (beta chain) came from a study of blood T cells in healthy people across ages. This clonotype came up a few times. Its antigen is unidentified. The germline V gene has CDR1 DFQATT and CDR2 SNEGSKA (reference sequence). V shed 1 base and J shed 5 bases, with 17 bases lying between them. The CDR3 is 15 residues long. A second PCR of about 7 to 12 cycles used a sample-barcoded 5' primer and a J-beta primer mix. Per sample, CDR3-containing paired-end reads numbered at least 2.5 million. TCRdb reprocessed the 5' RACE reads with MiXCR, giving one entry per CDR3 protein. The sample lists fewer than 800,000 distinct CDR3 sequences, 45% to 50% occurring once. Findings and limits, study-wide: No conclusive comparison of naive versus antigen-experienced cells was possible with unsorted PBMCs.

Each donor had 9 to 10 milliliters of peripheral blood drawn. Isolating PBMCs gave at least 6 million of these cells per sample. The TCR originated in a woman in her fifties or sixties in good health. The sequenced sample was blood. The chain joins TRBV20-1 to TRBJ1-1; maybe TRBD1 (5 bases). DNA of the CDR3: TGCAGTGCTAGAGTTCGAGACAGAATGAGGACTGAAGCTTTCTTT. As protein: CSARVRDRMRTEAFF.